This T cell receptor beta chain was sequenced in a study of shared clonotypes between healthy human individuals. In the study overall: CD4 naive cells filled three plates per donor, CD4 memory three, CD8 naive two and CD8 memory one. Study-wide results and limits: Among the subsets, naive ones generally showed larger estimated richness than memory ones.

Here immunoSEQ multiplex PCR was the method, and the copy in TCRdb shows in-frame clones only, minus some. Of more than 400,000 clones detected, about 95% appear once; the ten largest clones hold about 0.054%. For this clone: Its specificity is not known.

Per the germline V gene, CDR1 is LNHDA and CDR2 is SQIVND (reference sequence). This CDR3 is 13 amino acids long. This clonotype was sampled from a woman in her twenties or thirties in good health. Sequencing used naive CD4+ T cells sorted from blood. As to subset: CD45RA+ positively selected. The rearrangement joins TRBV19 to TRBJ2-5, with 7 bases fitting TRBD2. TRBJ2-7 explains the end of the DNA better; the J call may be wrong. CDR3 loop: CASSTGTTYEQYF. DNA for the CDR3: TGTGCCAGTAGTACCGGGACTACCTACGAGCAGTACTTC.